This TCR beta chain was identified in a study of T cells in Graves' hyperthyroidism and ophthalmopathy. Researchers took RNA transcripts and amplified the TCR beta CDR3 regions from them. Carried out on the TCR CDR3, a first-round RT-PCR used the HTBI primer set. TCRdb independently ran MiXCR on the multiplex PCR reads; one entry per CDR3 protein. The profile covers over 700,000 distinct CDR3 sequences, with about 38% appearing a single time and approximately 8.7% taken by the ten largest. The CDR3 runs 15 residues. The ends were cut back, 4 bases at V and 9 bases at J, with 16 bases in the middle. The TCR was taken from a man aged 18 to 29 with Graves' hyperthyroidism. Sequences were obtained from blood. The chain employs TRBV12-3 or TRBV12-4 and TRBJ1-6, with D maybe TRBD1 (6 bases). The DNA for the CDR3 is TGTGCCAGCAGTTCCGTGGCGGGGGCAGGTTCACCCCTCCACTTT. Translating gives CASSSVAGAGSPLHF.